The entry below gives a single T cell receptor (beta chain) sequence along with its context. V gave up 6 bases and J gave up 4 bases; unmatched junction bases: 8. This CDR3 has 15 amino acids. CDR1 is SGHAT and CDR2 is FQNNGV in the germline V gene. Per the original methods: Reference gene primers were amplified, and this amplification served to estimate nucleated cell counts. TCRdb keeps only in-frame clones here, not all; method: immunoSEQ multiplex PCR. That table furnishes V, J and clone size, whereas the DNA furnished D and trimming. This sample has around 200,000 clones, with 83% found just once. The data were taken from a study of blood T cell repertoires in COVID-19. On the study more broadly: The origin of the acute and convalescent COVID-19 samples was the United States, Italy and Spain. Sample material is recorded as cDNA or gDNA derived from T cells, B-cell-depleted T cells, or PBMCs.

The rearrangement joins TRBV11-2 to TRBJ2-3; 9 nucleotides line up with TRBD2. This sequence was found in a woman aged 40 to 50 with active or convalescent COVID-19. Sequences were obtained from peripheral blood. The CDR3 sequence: CASRPSGALADTQYF. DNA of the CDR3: TGTGCCAGCAGACCTAGCGGGGCCCTCGCAGATACGCAGTATTTT.